The sequence of this T cell receptor (beta chain) was determined in a study of T cell clusters in autoimmune cytopenias. Each sample's input was roughly 230 ng genomic DNA, some 38,000 genome equivalents. TRB was amplified by touch-down multiplex PCR, primer pools A and B combined. TCRdb re-called the multiplex PCR reads and shows each CDR3 protein once, DNA omitted. Recorded for this sample: approximately 8,200 distinct CDR3 sequences. A note on this clonotype: Its target is unknown.

Findings and caveats of the study: Compared with active autoimmune hepatitis patients, healthy donors showed around 3-fold more exclusive TRB clusters.

Germline V gene sequence: CDR1 DFQATT, CDR2 SNEGSKA (reference sequence). The length of the CDR3 is 13 residues. This clonotype originated in a human donor with an autoimmune cytopenia or autoimmune hepatitis (not recorded which). The rearrangement links TRBV20-1 to TRBJ1-2. Sequencing used peripheral blood. The CDR3 sequence: CSARDGGGYGYTF.